This TCR beta chain emerged from a study of T cell repertoires in cytomegalovirus infection. Study as a whole: From public TCR beta signatures came an indication of both CMV infection and matching HLA type.

This clonotype was found a few times. Its target is not known. TCRdb recomputed calls from the reads with MiXCR, one row per CDR3 protein. This table holds under 850,000 distinct CDR3 sequences, around 35% found once. V was pared by 8 bases and J by 4 bases, with 12 bases of the junction left unmatched. CDR3 length: 15 amino acids. Germline CDR1 is SNHLY and CDR2 is FYNNEI. Regarding the study as a whole: The ex vivo response was dominated by HLA-C-restricted CMV-specific TCR beta clonotypes.

V usage is TRBV2 and J usage is TRBJ2-3, with 7 bases identical to TRBD1. Here the sequenced sample was cultured PBMCs, taken from culture after CMV antigen stimulation. The sequence derives from a human donor in good health (CMV status not recorded). Some clones in this sample may be carry-over from other donors' samples. CDR3 sequence (DNA): TGTGCCAGCCCCCGGACCACAGGGGTCCCAGATACGCAGTATTTT. Translating it yields CASPRTTGVPDTQYF.